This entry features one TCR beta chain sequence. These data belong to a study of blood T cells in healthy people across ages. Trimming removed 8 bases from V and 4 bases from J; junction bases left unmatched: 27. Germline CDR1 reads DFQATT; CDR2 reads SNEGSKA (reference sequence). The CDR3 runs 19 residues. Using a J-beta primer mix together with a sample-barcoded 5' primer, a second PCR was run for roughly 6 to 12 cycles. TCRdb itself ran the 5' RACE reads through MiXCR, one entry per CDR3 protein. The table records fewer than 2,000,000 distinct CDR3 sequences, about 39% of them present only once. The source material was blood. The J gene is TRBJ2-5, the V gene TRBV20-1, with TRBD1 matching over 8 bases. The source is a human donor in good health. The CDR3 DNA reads TGCAGTCTTGCTACTCCTCCTCTTGGGACAGGTGATATCGCAGAGACCCAGTACTTC. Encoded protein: CSLATPPLGTGDIAETQYF.